This T cell receptor (beta chain) was recovered during a study of identical twins. The study, taken as a whole, reports: Excess sharing by twins proved weaker in beta out-of-frame sequences. Cross-sectional statistics underpinned the conclusions; the same donors were not followed. Invariant T cells like MAIT and iNKT could partly confound the zero-insertion analyses.

The CDR3 totals 14 residues. Looked up from germline, CDR1 is SGHRS and CDR2 is YFSETQ. Of note for this clonotype: The target antigen is unknown. An end of the junction differs from the germline gene, which may be a read error.

All donors were healthy, and all were Caucasian. Each CDR3 protein gets one entry after TCRdb re-called the 5' RACE reads with MiXCR. The sample lists 450,000 to 600,000 distinct CDR3 sequences; more than 20% were seen once. This same sample was also taken into another study, of yellow fever vaccine responses in identical twins.

The source is a woman under 30 in good health. Sequencing was done on a sample of CD4+ T cells sorted from blood. V and J are TRBV5-1 and TRBJ2-7, with TRBD2 identical over 13 bases. Written as DNA, the CDR3 is TGCGCCAGTATGCTGGGAGGGACTAGCGGGACGTTGGACTTC. It codes for CASMLGGTSGTLDF.